The rows below give T cell receptor beta chains drawn from one sample of a study of T cells in Graves' hyperthyroidism and ophthalmopathy. A single record per CDR3 protein comes from TCRdb applying MiXCR to the multiplex PCR reads. Counted here are 490,000 or so distinct CDR3 sequences, about 22% occurring once; the ten biggest clones make up around 54%. Source material: blood. The receptors shown here come from a woman between 70 and 85 years old with Graves' ophthalmopathy. Each CDR3 is given with its conserved first and last residue. D genes are given only for firm matches. Expanded clones are given a class, and other clones once, few, many or no size at all.

many,NA,TRBV29-1,TRBJ2-3,CSVIGLGDTQYF,TGCAGCGTCATCGGGCTTGGCGATACGCAGTATTTT
NA,NA,TRBV30,TRBJ1-5,CAWSMRGGQPQHF,TGTGCCTGGAGTATGAGGGGGGGCCAGCCCCAGCATTTT
NA,TRBD1,TRBV9,TRBJ1-1,CASTQGGKNTEAFF,TGTGCCAGCACGCAGGGGGGAAAGAACACTGAAGCTTTCTTT
many,TRBD2,TRBV3-1,TRBJ2-1,CASSHGTSGTNEQFF,TGTGCCAGCAGCCATGGGACTAGCGGGACCAATGAGCAGTTCTTC
few,TRBD2,TRBV20-1,TRBJ2-1,CSARDSGSSPYNEQFF,TGCAGTGCTAGAGATAGCGGGAGTTCGCCGTACAATGAGCAGTTCTTC
NA,NA,TRBV10-3,TRBJ2-7,CAISAGQNYEQYF,TGTGCCATCAGCGCAGGCCAGAACTACGAGCAGTACTTC
few,NA,TRBV3-1,TRBJ2-1,CASSQAGPGGLEQFF,TGTGCCAGCAGCCAAGCCGGCCCCGGTGGTCTTGAGCAGTTCTTC
NA,NA,TRBV3-1,TRBJ1-5,CASGETFWEQPQHF,TGTGCCAGCGGGGAAACCTTCTGGGAGCAGCCCCAGCATTTT
NA,TRBD2,TRBV9,TRBJ2-2,CASTALAGNTGELFF,TGTGCCAGCACCGCCCTAGCGGGGAACACCGGGGAGCTGTTTTTT
NA,NA,TRBV28,TRBJ2-7,CASSSTSGVGSYEQYF,TGTGCCAGCAGTTCCACGTCAGGGGTCGGCTCCTACGAGCAGTACTTC
NA,NA,TRBV19,TRBJ1-2,CASSKAGYGYTF,TGTGCCAGTAGTAAAGCCGGCTATGGCTACACCTTC
NA,NA,TRBV9,TRBJ1-5,CASSSQRRGNQPQHF,TGTGCCAGCAGCTCCCAGAGAAGGGGCAATCAGCCCCAGCATTTT
many,NA,TRBV20-1,TRBJ2-5,CSAQPSLGGWGGRETQYF,TGCAGTGCGCAACCATCGTTGGGAGGTTGGGGGGGCCGGGAGACCCAGTACTTC
few,NA,TRBV30,TRBJ2-5,CAWSVQAGQTQYF,TGTGCCTGGAGTGTACAGGCAGGCCAGACCCAGTACTTC
few,TRBD1,TRBV7-9,TRBJ1-2,CASSLRTRTGGLGYTF,TGTGCCAGCAGCCTTAGAACGAGGACAGGGGGCTTAGGCTACACCTTC
once,NA,TRBV6-5,TRBJ2-3,CASSSSIGTDTQYF,TGTGCCAGCAGTTCCTCTATAGGCACAGATACGCAGTATTTT
few,TRBD1,TRBV5-5,TRBJ1-1,CASSRTGTENTEAFF,TGTGCCAGCAGCAGAACCGGGACAGAGAACACTGAAGCTTTCTTT
NA,NA,TRBV4-1,TRBJ2-3,CATRGFGTDTQYF,TGCGCCACTAGGGGGTTCGGCACAGATACGCAGTATTTT
NA,TRBD2,TRBV20-1,TRBJ2-1,CSARNLAGEGYNEQFF,TGCAGTGCTAGGAACCTAGCGGGAGAGGGCTACAATGAGCAGTTCTTC
NA,TRBD2,TRBV5-1,TRBJ2-2,CASSRLAGNTGELFF,TGCGCCAGCAGCAGACTAGCGGGGAACACCGGGGAGCTGTTTTTT
NA,NA,TRBV3-1,TRBJ2-7,CASSQPGRYEQYF,TGTGCCAGCAGCCAGCCGGGTCGATACGAGCAGTACTTC
NA,NA,TRBV20-1,TRBJ1-2,CSARAPGHANYGYTF,TGCAGTGCTAGAGCCCCGGGACACGCTAACTATGGCTACACCTTC
few,NA,TRBV28,TRBJ2-3,CASSLDRPSSTDTQYF,TGTGCCAGCAGCCTCGACAGGCCCTCTAGCACAGATACGCAGTATTTT
few,NA,TRBV28,TRBJ2-7,CASTRTGSWDEQYF,TGTGCCAGCACTCGGACCGGGAGCTGGGACGAGCAGTACTTC
few,TRBD2,TRBV7-8,TRBJ2-1,CASSLVGGTSGSYNEQFF,TGTGCCAGCAGCTTGGTGGGGGGGACTAGCGGCTCCTACAATGAGCAGTTCTTC
NA,NA,TRBV5-6,TRBJ1-1,CASSLELTEAFF,TGTGCCAGCAGCTTGGAACTCACTGAAGCTTTCTTT
many,TRBD2,TRBV27,TRBJ2-1,CASSLSREVYNEQFF,TGTGCCAGCAGTTTGTCACGGGAGGTGTACAATGAGCAGTTCTTC
NA,TRBD2,TRBV18,TRBJ2-4,CASSPLGAGANIQYF,TGTGCCAGCTCACCCCTGGGCGCGGGAGCAAACATTCAGTACTTC
NA,NA,TRBV3-1,TRBJ1-6,CASSSRRRSPLHF,TGTGCCAGCAGCTCTCGTCGTCGGTCACCCCTCCACTTT
few,NA,TRBV7-9,TRBJ2-1,CASSFLSWGYNEQFF,TGTGCCAGCAGCTTTCTATCGTGGGGTTACAATGAGCAGTTCTTC
NA,NA,TRBV12-5,TRBJ2-1,CASGWLASLRFF,TGTGCTAGTGGTTGGCTAGCTTCACTTCGGTTCTTC
many,TRBD1,TRBV11-2,TRBJ2-5,CASRFTGEETQYF,TGTGCCAGCAGGTTTACAGGGGAAGAGACCCAGTACTTC
NA,TRBD1,TRBV3-1,TRBJ2-7,CASSQDETGPYEQYF,TGTGCCAGCAGCCAAGATGAGACAGGGCCCTACGAGCAGTACTTC
few,NA,TRBV3-1,TRBJ2-7,CASSHSSAGDEQYF,TGTGCCAGCAGCCATTCGAGTGCCGGGGACGAGCAGTACTTC
NA,NA,TRBV7-2,TRBJ1-5,CASSLTSQENQPQHF,TGTGCCAGCAGCTTGACGTCACAAGAGAATCAGCCCCAGCATTTT
NA,NA,TRBV6-6,TRBJ2-6,CASSYSLGRPGGRANVLTF,TGTGCCAGCAGTTACTCCCTCGGACGCCCGGGCGGGAGGGCCAACGTCCTGACTTTC
few,TRBD1,TRBV30,TRBJ2-1,CAWQGARADEQFF,TGTGCCTGGCAGGGGGCAAGGGCTGATGAGCAGTTCTTC
NA,NA,TRBV29-1,TRBJ2-7,CSVSKGAYEQYF,TGCAGCGTTTCTAAGGGGGCCTACGAGCAGTACTTC
many,TRBD1,TRBV12-3/TRBV12-4,TRBJ1-1,CASSWGQGSTEAFF,TGTGCCAGCAGTTGGGGACAGGGGAGCACTGAAGCTTTCTTT
NA,NA,TRBV30,TRBJ2-7,CASTPGTASYEQYF,TGTGCCTCGACCCCCGGGACCGCCTCGTACGAGCAGTACTTC
few,NA,TRBV7-2,TRBJ2-7,CASSLAGGAGQYF,TGTGCCAGCAGCTTAGCAGGGGGGGCGGGGCAGTACTTC
few,NA,TRBV29-1,TRBJ2-4,CSVQLLAKNIQYF,TGCAGCGTTCAGTTACTAGCCAAAAACATTCAGTACTTC
few,NA,TRBV12-5,TRBJ1-2,CASGLGPARGGGYTF,TGTGCTAGTGGTTTGGGTCCGGCCCGTGGGGGTGGCTACACCTTC
NA,NA,TRBV25-1,TRBJ1-3,CASSEWRGTGNTIYF,TGTGCCAGCAGTGAATGGAGGGGAACTGGAAACACCATATATTTT
NA,TRBD2,TRBV20-1,TRBJ2-7,CSARRGTSGSYKEQYF,TGCAGTGCTAGAAGGGGGACTAGCGGGTCCTATAAGGAGCAGTACTTC
many,NA,TRBV6-1,TRBJ2-5,CASRSLSETQYF,TGTGCCAGCAGATCCTTGTCGGAGACCCAGTACTTC
NA,TRBD1,TRBV11-2,TRBJ1-6,CASSLGQGAVISPLHF,TGTGCCAGCAGCTTAGGGCAGGGGGCTGTTATTTCACCCCTCCACTTT
few,TRBD2,TRBV14,TRBJ2-5,CASSQGGTSGRRYF,TGTGCCAGCAGCCAAGGAGGGACTAGCGGGAGACGGTACTTC
few,NA,TRBV20-1,TRBJ2-3,CSASPSDSSTDTQYF,TGCAGTGCTAGTCCGAGCGATTCTAGCACAGATACGCAGTATTTT
once,TRBD2,TRBV27,TRBJ2-5,CASKISGTSGRRRETQYF,TGTGCCAGCAAAATTTCCGGGACTAGCGGGAGAAGAAGGGAGACCCAGTACTTC
many,NA,TRBV2,TRBJ1-1,CASSEAPGTPSAFF,TGTGCCAGCAGTGAAGCGCCGGGGACCCCTTCAGCTTTCTTT
NA,NA,TRBV20-1,TRBJ2-7,CSATKSNEQYF,TGCAGTGCCACTAAGTCGAACGAGCAGTACTTC
NA,NA,TRBV5-1,TRBJ2-7,CASSLGLASSYEQYF,TGCGCCAGCAGCTTGGGCCTAGCGAGCTCCTACGAGCAGTACTTC
few,NA,TRBV10-3,TRBJ1-6,CAISEEVVNSPLHF,TGTGCCATCAGTGAGGAGGTAGTCAATTCACCCCTCCACTTT